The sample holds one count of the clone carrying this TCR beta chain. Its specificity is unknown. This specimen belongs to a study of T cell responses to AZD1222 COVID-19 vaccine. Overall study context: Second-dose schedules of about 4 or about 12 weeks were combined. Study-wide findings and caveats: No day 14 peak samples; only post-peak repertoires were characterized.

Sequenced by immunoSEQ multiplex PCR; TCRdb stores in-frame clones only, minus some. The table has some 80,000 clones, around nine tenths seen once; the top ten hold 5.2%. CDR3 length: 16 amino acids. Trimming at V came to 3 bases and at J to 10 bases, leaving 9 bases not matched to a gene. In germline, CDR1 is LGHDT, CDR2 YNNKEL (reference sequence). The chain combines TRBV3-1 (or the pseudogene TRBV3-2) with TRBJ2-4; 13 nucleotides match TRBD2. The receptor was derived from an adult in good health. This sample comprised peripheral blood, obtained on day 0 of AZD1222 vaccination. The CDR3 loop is CASSQDRGLAGVIQYF. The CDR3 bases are TGTGCCAGCAGCCAGGACCGAGGACTAGCGGGGGTAATTCAGTACTTC.